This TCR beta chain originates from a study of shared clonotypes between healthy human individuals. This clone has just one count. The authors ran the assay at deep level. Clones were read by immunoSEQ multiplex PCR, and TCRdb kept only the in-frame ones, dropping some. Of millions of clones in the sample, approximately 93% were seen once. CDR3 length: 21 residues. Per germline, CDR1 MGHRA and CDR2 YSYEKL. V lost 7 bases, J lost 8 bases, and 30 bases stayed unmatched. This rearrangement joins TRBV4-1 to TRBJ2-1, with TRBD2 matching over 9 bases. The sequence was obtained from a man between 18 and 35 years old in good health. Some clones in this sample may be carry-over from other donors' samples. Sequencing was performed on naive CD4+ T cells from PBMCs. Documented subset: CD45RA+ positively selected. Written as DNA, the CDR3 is TGCGCCAGCAATTTTGTAGTGGGGGAGGGATCGCGCGGGAGGGCCGCAGATGAGCAGTTCTTC. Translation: CASNFVVGEGSRGRAADEQFF.